This T cell receptor (beta chain) is drawn from a study of graft-versus-host responses after intestinal transplantation. TCRdb's table, derived via immunoSEQ multiplex PCR, lists solely in-frame clones and lacks some. This table has some 21,000 clones, around 54% appearing once. The CDR3 has 14 amino acids. V dropped 6 bases and J dropped 4 bases, with 14 bases sitting between them. Germline CDR1 reads LNHDA; CDR2 reads SQIVND (reference sequence). The chain carries TRBV19 and TRBJ2-3, with a tentative D call TRBD1 (6 bases). Sequencing was performed on alloreactive CD4+ T cells from a mixed lymphocyte reaction culture, taken before intestinal transplant. The sample's subset: CFSE-low proliferating T cells sorted from approximately 6-day pre-transplant mixed lymphocyte reaction (GvH or HvG direction). The source of this sequence is a human patient who received an intestinal transplant. The CDR3 coding sequence is TGTGCCAGTAGCCTCACCCCAGGGGCAGATACGCAGTATTTT. The encoded protein is CASSLTPGADTQYF.